This T cell receptor (beta chain) was captured in a study of shared clonotypes between healthy human individuals. Per germline, CDR1 MNHNS and CDR2 SASEGT. The CDR3 contains 16 residues. V was cut by 1 base and J by 5 bases, with 14 bases left in between. Using immunoSEQ multiplex PCR, the repertoire was profiled, and TCRdb retains in-frame clones only, with some absent. Of a few hundred thousand clones detected, 70% to 80% appear once; the ten largest clones hold about 11%. This clone has ten or more counts. The clonotype originates from a woman between 40 and 50 years old in good health. Some clones in this sample may be carry-over from other donors' samples. The source material was PBMCs. The rearrangement joins TRBV6-1 to TRBJ2-2; no clear D gene. The DNA of the CDR3 is TGTGCCAGCAGTGAAGGTGCAGCTCTACATACCGGGGAGCTGTTTTTT. Its protein is CASSEGAALHTGELFF.